This is a list of T cell receptor beta chains from one sample in a study of control samples from healthy donors and cancer patients. The method was immunoSEQ multiplex PCR; TCRdb's version includes in-frame clones alone and lacks a portion of them. The data show roughly 55,000 clones, approximately 95% seen once. The specimen was blood. These receptors originate from a woman between 18 and 29 years old in good health. Both conserved end residues are trimmed from each CDR3. Each record gives: J gene, CDR3 length, V gene, CDR3 protein.

J: TRBJ1-2; length: 12; V: TRBV7-3; CDR3: ASSLASGFYGYT
J: TRBJ1-1; length: 10; V: TRBV5-6; CDR3: ATWTVNTEAF
J: TRBJ2-7; length: 12; V: TRBV9; CDR3: ASSVEAGMYEQY
J: TRBJ1-1; length: 13; V: TRBV5-6; CDR3: ASSSTRGRSTEAF
J: TRBJ1-1; length: 12; V: TRBV18; CDR3: ASSPQGHGTEAF
J: TRBJ2-5; length: 13; V: TRBV11-1; CDR3: ASTWGDRGLETQY
J: TRBJ1-2; length: 13; V: TRBV5-1; CDR3: ASSPRTEANYGYT
J: TRBJ1-2; length: 12; V: TRBV14; CDR3: ASRGTGLTYGYT
J: TRBJ1-2; length: 14; V: TRBV3-1/TRBV3-2; CDR3: ASSQESQGWDYGYT
J: TRBJ1-5; length: 12; V: TRBV5-1; CDR3: ASSLWTGNQPQH
J: TRBJ2-3; length: 13; V: TRBV9; CDR3: ASSGGGGITDTQY
J: TRBJ1-2; length: 14; V: TRBV6-6; CDR3: ASSYSPDRPNYGYT
J: TRBJ2-2; length: 16; V: TRBV29-1; CDR3: SVTQWAGAEMNTGELF
J: TRBJ2-7; length: 12; V: TRBV7-9; CDR3: ASSLSGVVDEQY
J: TRBJ1-2; length: 13; V: TRBV4-1; CDR3: ASSQDSREGRGYT
J: TRBJ2-7; length: 11; V: TRBV5-1; CDR3: ASSSFAESEQY
J: TRBJ1-3; length: 13; V: TRBV25-1; CDR3: ASSGTHSPGNTIY
J: TRBJ1-1; length: 12; V: TRBV30; CDR3: AWSVWGKEGHSF
J: TRBJ2-5; length: 15; V: TRBV11-2; CDR3: ASSLPFRAGVQETQY
J: TRBJ1-3; length: 12; V: TRBV19; CDR3: ASKDWVTGNTIY
J: TRBJ2-7; length: 13; V: TRBV2; CDR3: ASSKDRGGFDEQY
J: TRBJ1-6; length: 11; V: TRBV7-9; CDR3: ASSRQGNSPLH
J: TRBJ1-4; length: 12; V: TRBV9; CDR3: ASSASATNEKLF
J: TRBJ2-5; length: 12; V: TRBV4-1; CDR3: ASSQAGGQETQY
J: TRBJ1-2; length: 9; V: TRBV30; CDR3: AWSAPDGYT
J: TRBJ1-1; length: 10; V: TRBV30; CDR3: AWSAALFPAF
J: TRBJ1-6; length: 13; V: TRBV30; CDR3: AWSIDSSYNSPLH
J: TRBJ1-4; length: 11; V: TRBV5-1; CDR3: ASSPGLNEKLF
J: TRBJ2-2; length: 13; V: TRBV7-6; CDR3: ASTSGTTNTGELF
J: TRBJ2-1; length: 11; V: TRBV18; CDR3: ASSRTGDNEQF
J: TRBJ2-1; length: 16; V: TRBV6-1; CDR3: ASSEALLGGGFYNEQF
J: TRBJ1-2; length: 10; V: TRBV6-2/TRBV6-3; CDR3: ASSSTGNGYT
J: TRBJ1-2; length: 10; V: TRBV28; CDR3: ASSLSDWGYT